A single sample gave rise to the 32 T cell receptor beta chains below, sequenced in a study of T cell repertoires in cytomegalovirus infection. A single record per CDR3 protein comes from TCRdb applying MiXCR to the reads. This sample has approximately 320,000 distinct CDR3 sequences; over 7.5% occur once, and the top ten carry roughly 4.5%. Sequencing was carried out using PBMCs. The receptors originated from a human donor in good health (CMV status not recorded). Some clones in this sample may be carry-over from other donors' samples.

J is TRBJ2-3 and V is TRBV9; D tentatively fits TRBD1 or TRBD2 (5 bases each). The CDR3 sequence is 15 residues long. The germline gives CDR1 SGDLS, CDR2 YYNGEE. The V end lost 4 bases, the J end lost 4 bases, and 16 bases lay between the germline ends. DNA of the CDR3: TGTGCCAGCAGCCCCAGAAGAGGGGTGGCAGATACGCAGTATTTT. Translating it yields CASSPRRGVADTQYF.

This clonotype was recorded at least ten times. CDR3 loop: CASSSVIPYNEQFF. CDR3 sequence (DNA): TGTGCCAGCAGTTCGGTCATACCCTACAATGAGCAGTTCTTC. The chain employs TRBV25-1 and TRBJ2-1; D is uncertain. Germline lookup yields CDR1 MGHDK and CDR2 SYGVNS. The CDR3 spans 14 residues. Trimming took 5 bases from V and 2 from J, leaving 10 bases between them. The entire variable domain, with the rest obtained from reference TRBV25-1 and TRBJ2-1, is as follows: EADIYQTPRYLVIGTGKKITLECSQTMGHDKMYWYQQDPGMELHLIHYSYGVNSTEKGDLSSESTVSRIRTEHFPLTLESARPSHTSQYLCASSSVIPYNEQFFGPGTRLTVL.

V and J are TRBV20-1 and TRBJ1-5; D is undetermined. Trimming cost V 3 bases and J 7 bases, with 19 bases left between them. The CDR3 has 15 amino acids. Germline assignment: CDR1 DFQATT and CDR2 SNEGSKA (reference sequence). In DNA, the CDR3 is TGCAGTGCTAGTGTCAGTGCGGGTCGTGCCCAGCCCCAGCATTTT. This gives the protein CSASVSAGRAQPQHF.

This clonotype appeared a single time. The chain is built from TRBV28 and TRBJ2-3; 10 bases are shared with TRBD2. The V segment lost 6 bases and the J segment 6 bases; nucleotides outside the gene matches: 9. The CDR3 is made up of 15 amino acids. In germline, CDR1 is MDHEN, CDR2 SYDVKM. The CDR3 DNA follows: TGTGCCAGCAGGTCGTCTAGCGGGAGTATGGATACGCAGTATTTT. Its translation is CASRSSSGSMDTQYF.

The chain joins TRBV20-1 to TRBJ1-3, with D possibly TRBD1 on 6 matching bases. Germline CDR1 and CDR2: DFQATT and SNEGSKA (reference sequence). The CDR3 covers 16 residues. V lost 1 base and J 2 bases, leaving 15 bases between the germline ends. Written as DNA, the CDR3 is TGCAGTGCTAGAGCTGGGGGTGAGGGGGCTGGAAACACCATATATTTT. Translation: CSARAGGEGAGNTIYF.

The rearrangement links TRBV20-1 to TRBJ1-2; TRBD1 matches 10 bases. Germline V gene lookup returns CDR1 DFQATT and CDR2 SNEGSKA (reference sequence). The CDR3 runs 12 residues. V dropped 8 bases and J dropped 7; count of bases not matched to a gene: 7. CDR3 sequence reads: CSYRDRGVGYTF. The CDR3 DNA reads TGCAGTTACCGGGACAGGGGAGTTGGCTACACCTTC.

A few counts support this clonotype. The chain employs TRBV20-1 and TRBJ1-4; perhaps TRBD1 as D (5 bases). V gave up 6 bases and J gave up 6 bases, with 14 bases separating them. CDR1 DFQATT and CDR2 SNEGSKA come from the germline V gene (reference sequence). This CDR3 spans 13 amino acids. CDR3 residues: CSALGTKDEKLFF. CDR3 DNA sequence: TGCAGTGCCCTCGGGACCAAGGATGAAAAACTGTTTTTT.

The genes are TRBV30 and TRBJ2-7, with unresolved D. Germline CDR1 reads GTSNPN; CDR2 reads SVGIG (reference sequence). The CDR3 is made up of 13 amino acids. The germline V and J ends were trimmed by 3 bases and 9 bases, with 18 bases remaining between them. The CDR3 is CAWSALPQPRQYF. CDR3 nucleotide sequence: TGTGCCTGGAGCGCCCTACCTCAGCCGAGGCAGTACTTC. The complete variable domain, with remaining parts taken from reference TRBV30 and TRBJ2-7, reads SQTIHQWPATLVQPVGSPLSLECTVEGTSNPNLYWYRQAAGRGLQLLFYSVGIGQISSEVPQNLSASRPQDRQFILSSKKLLLSDSGFYLCAWSALPQPRQYFGPGTRLTVT.

This clonotype was counted between two and nine times. In DNA, the CDR3 is TGTGCCAGCAGCCGGGAGGGCGCCGGGGAGCTGTTTTTT. Residues: CASSREGAGELFF. The chain couples TRBV7-2 to TRBJ2-2, with TRBD2 matching 8 bases. V gave up 5 bases and J gave up 6 bases; unmatched junction bases: 2. Germline lookup yields CDR1 SGHTA and CDR2 FQGNSA. The length of the CDR3 is 13 residues.

In this sample, this clonotype turned up a few times. V is TRBV20-1 and J is TRBJ1-4, with D possibly matching TRBD1 (5 bases). The germline V and J ends were trimmed by 2 bases and 7 bases, with 20 bases remaining between them. CDR1 DFQATT and CDR2 SNEGSKA come from the germline V gene (reference sequence). The CDR3 covers 16 residues. The CDR3: CSARRPGGVIREKLFF. The DNA of the CDR3 is TGCAGTGCTAGACGCCCGGGGGGGGTGATTCGTGAAAAACTGTTTTTT.

The chain carries TRBV6-2 or TRBV6-3 and TRBJ2-3, with 10 bases lining up with TRBD2. Losses at the gene ends were 4 bases for V and 3 bases for J; bases not matched to a gene: 7. Germline loops: CDR1 MNHEY, CDR2 SVGEGT. The CDR3 contains 16 residues. In DNA, the CDR3 is TGTGCCAGCAGTTCTTCCGGTAGCGGGAGGACAGATACGCAGTATTTT. Its translation is CASSSSGSGRTDTQYF.

This chain uses TRBV9 with TRBJ2-3, with 11 bases matching TRBD2. The V and J ends lost 0 bases and 2 bases, in that order; junction bases with no gene match: 8. There are 18 residues in the CDR3. The V gene's germline CDR1 is SGDLS and CDR2 YYNGEE. CDR3 coding DNA: TGTGCCAGCAGCGTAGGTGTAACTAGCGGGGGCCTCACAGATACGCAGTATTTT. It encodes CASSVGVTSGGLTDTQYF.

This clonotype was seen at least ten times. The chain carries TRBV6-2 or TRBV6-3 and TRBJ1-1; D is uncertain. Germline V gene lookup returns CDR1 MNHEY and CDR2 SVGEGT. With 5 bases removed from V and 3 bases from J, the gap between germline ends came to 7 bases. The CDR3 has 12 amino acids. This chain's CDR3 is CASSLQYTEAFF. The CDR3 coding sequence is TGTGCCAGCAGTCTTCAATACACTGAAGCTTTCTTT.

This clonotype was counted between two and nine times. This rearrangement joins TRBV27 to TRBJ1-1; 7 bases line up with TRBD1. Germline assignment: CDR1 MNHEY and CDR2 SMNVEV (reference sequence). The CDR3 extends over 13 amino acids. J lost 7 bases, V lost 5 bases, and 7 bases had no gene match. The CDR3 loop reads CASSPPGTVEAFF. Here the CDR3 DNA reads TGTGCCAGCAGTCCTCCCGGGACAGTTGAAGCTTTCTTT.

This clonotype was seen many times. The V and J genes are TRBV3-1 and TRBJ2-1; TRBD2 might be the D (6 bases). The V gene lost 4 bases and the J gene lost 2 bases, with 15 bases spanning the gap. The CDR3 spans 16 residues. CDR1 and CDR2 from the germline V gene are LGHDT and YNNKEL (reference sequence). The CDR3, as DNA: TGTGCCAGCAGCCCGCGTGGTAGCGGAGCCTACAATGAGCAGTTCTTC. Translated, it gives CASSPRGSGAYNEQFF.

This clonotype was recorded at least ten times. This sequence joins TRBV27 and TRBJ2-7, with 10 bases identical to TRBD1. The trim removed 6 bases at V and 7 bases at J, leaving 9 bases unmatched. There are 14 residues in the CDR3. Germline-derived CDR1 and CDR2 are MNHEY and SMNVEV (reference sequence). CDR3 loop: CASSRQGANREQYF. The DNA of the CDR3 is TGTGCCAGCAGCAGACAGGGGGCGAATAGGGAGCAGTACTTC.

On this clonotype itself: A much larger clone lies a single base off, so this may be a read error. V gene TRBV7-8 combines with J gene TRBJ2-1, with D hard to call. The germline V gene has CDR1 SGHVS and CDR2 FQNEAQ. The CDR3 runs 13 residues. The CDR3 DNA sequence: TGTGCCAGCGGCTTACCCCCAATAGGGGAGCAGTTCTTC. It codes for CASGLPPIGEQFF.

This clonotype was seen a handful of times. V and J are TRBV27 and TRBJ1-2, with unresolved D. This CDR3 is built from 17 residues. Germline V gives CDR1 MNHEY, CDR2 SMNVEV (reference sequence). The V end lost 5 bases, the J end lost 4 bases, and 23 bases lay between the germline ends. CDR3 sequence: CASSPSGARGPGYGYTF. Here the CDR3 DNA reads TGTGCCAGCAGTCCTTCAGGTGCCCGAGGGCCGGGCTATGGCTACACCTTC.

This clonotype was counted at least ten times. The rearrangement uses TRBV7-2 and TRBJ2-7, with D possibly matching TRBD2 (6 bases). CDR1 is SGHTA and CDR2 is FQGNSA in the germline V gene. V was trimmed by 4 bases and J by 3 bases, leaving 16 bases between them. The CDR3 sequence is 15 residues long. CDR3 residues: CASSSYRGLLYEQYF. CDR3 DNA: TGTGCCAGCAGCTCGTACCGCGGACTACTCTACGAGCAGTACTTC. Drawing the rest from reference TRBV7-2 and TRBJ2-7, the complete variable domain is GAGVSQSPSNKVTEKGKDVELRCDPISGHTALYWYRQSLGQGLEFLIYFQGNSAPDKSGLPSDRFSAERTGGSVSTLTIQRTQQEDSAVYLCASSSYRGLLYEQYFGPGTRLTVT.

As regards this clonotype: This may be a read error, as it is one base from a much larger clone. The chain has TRBV7-6 and TRBJ2-5; 7 nucleotides line up with TRBD1. From germline, CDR1 is SGHVS and CDR2 FNYEAQ. The CDR3 is made up of 13 amino acids. CDR3 bases: TGTGTCAGCAGCCGACAGGGATCGGAGACCCAGTACTTC. It encodes CVSSRQGSETQYF. Full variable domain (missing parts from reference TRBV7-6 and TRBJ2-5): GAGVSQSPRYKVTKRGQDVALRCDPISGHVSLYWYRQALGQGPEFLTYFNYEAQQDKSGLPNDRFSAERPEGSISTLTIQRTEQRDSAMYRCVSSRQGSETQYFGPGTRLLVL.

This sequence joins TRBV24-1 and TRBJ1-2, with D possibly TRBD1 on 6 matching bases. In germline, CDR1 is KGHDR, CDR2 SFDVKD. With 9 bases removed from V and 8 bases from J, the gap between germline ends came to 24 bases. This CDR3 spans 15 amino acids. CDR3 region: CATASQQGTTLGYTF. CDR3 bases: TGTGCCACCGCCAGTCAACAGGGAACAACGCTCGGCTACACCTTC.

This clonotype appeared many times. V is TRBV25-1 and J is TRBJ1-2, with unresolved D. V was cut by 2 bases and J by 8 bases, with 9 bases left in between. Germline V gives CDR1 MGHDK, CDR2 SYGVNS. The CDR3 has 12 amino acids. Written as DNA, the CDR3 is TGTGCCAGCAGTGAACCCTCTGGGGGCTACACCTTC. Protein product: CASSEPSGGYTF.

This clonotype turned up a few times. The chain employs TRBV12-3 or TRBV12-4 and TRBJ2-2, with 9 bases identical to TRBD2. The ends lost 3 bases at V and 8 bases at J; junction bases unmatched: 10. The CDR3 has 16 amino acids. DNA for the CDR3: TGTGCCAGCAGTTTCAGGCGGGGGGGGTTCAAAGGGGAGCTGTTTTTT. It codes for CASSFRRGGFKGELFF.

The chain employs TRBV12-5 and TRBJ2-5, with D perhaps matching TRBD1 or TRBD2 (5 bases each). V was shortened by 2 bases and J by 3 bases, with 7 bases between the two germline ends. Germline CDR1 is LGHNT and CDR2 is FRNRAP. The CDR3 is 13 residues long. CDR3 loop: CASGLRGEETQYF. For the CDR3, the DNA is TGTGCTAGTGGTTTGAGAGGGGAAGAGACCCAGTACTTC.

This clonotype was seen ten or more times. The V call is TRBV7-2, the J call TRBJ2-1, with 13 bases aligning to TRBD2. The CDR3 has 18 amino acids. Losses at the gene ends were 4 bases for V and 1 base for J; bases not matched to a gene: 7. Looked up from germline, CDR1 is SGHTA and CDR2 is FQGNSA. The CDR3 here is CASSSGGLAGVSYNEQFF. CDR3 DNA: TGTGCCAGCAGCTCCGGCGGACTAGCGGGAGTATCCTACAATGAGCAGTTCTTC. The whole variable domain, filled in from reference TRBV7-2 and TRBJ2-1, reads GAGVSQSPSNKVTEKGKDVELRCDPISGHTALYWYRQSLGQGLEFLIYFQGNSAPDKSGLPSDRFSAERTGGSVSTLTIQRTQQEDSAVYLCASSSGGLAGVSYNEQFFGPGTRLTVL.

As to this clonotype: This may stem from a read error, because a much larger clone lies one nucleotide away. The chain couples TRBV12-3 or TRBV12-4 to TRBJ2-1; TRBD2 matches at 7 bases. This CDR3 has 13 residues. CDR3 in DNA: TGTGCCAGCAGTTTGGGAGGGAACAATGAGAAGTTCTTC. Protein sequence: CASSLGGNNEKFF.

In this sample, this clonotype turned up many times. The chain carries TRBV20-1 and TRBJ1-5; unclear D gene. The CDR3 covers 12 residues. Germline V CDR1 and CDR2: DFQATT, SNEGSKA (reference sequence). The ends were cut back, 3 bases at V and 4 bases at J, with 7 bases in the middle. CDR3: CSASVANQPQHF. The DNA of the CDR3 is TGCAGTGCTAGTGTAGCTAATCAGCCCCAGCATTTT.

The chain combines TRBV7-2 with TRBJ2-7, with D possibly called TRBD1 or TRBD2 (5 bases each). This CDR3 has 14 amino acids. Per germline, CDR1 SGHTA and CDR2 FQGNSA. V dropped 6 bases and J dropped 0 bases, with 12 bases sitting between them. CDR3 loop: CASSKLGTSYEQYF. The CDR3 nucleotides read TGTGCCAGCAGTAAACTTGGGACCTCCTACGAGCAGTACTTC.

Concerning this clonotype: A read error may be the cause here, since a much bigger clone is one base away. V gene TRBV7-6 combines with J gene TRBJ2-2, with D possibly TRBD1 on 5 matching bases. CDR3 length equals 13 residues. Germline CDR1 reads SGHVS; CDR2 reads FNYEAQ. Here the CDR3 reads CASNLQEHGELFF. CDR3 DNA sequence: TGTGCCAGCAACTTACAGGAGCACGGGGAGCTGTTTTTT.

This clonotype was detected a few times. The chain joins TRBV20-1 to TRBJ2-5; TRBD2 aligns across 9 bases. Losses at the gene ends were 6 bases for V and 6 bases for J; bases not matched to a gene: 14. CDR1 and CDR2 from the germline V gene are DFQATT and SNEGSKA (reference sequence). The CDR3 totals 15 residues. DNA of the CDR3: TGCAGTGCCCCTGTCCCGGGACTAGCCGTTAAGACCCAGTACTTC. Amino acids: CSAPVPGLAVKTQYF.

J is TRBJ2-7 and V is TRBV20-1; D tentatively reads TRBD1 or TRBD2 (5 bases each). The CDR3 runs to 18 residues. Germline-derived CDR1 and CDR2 are DFQATT and SNEGSKA (reference sequence). Trimming stripped 1 base from V and 2 bases from J, with 24 bases between. CDR3 in amino acids: CSARGPLTGRITTYEQYF. CDR3 DNA sequence: TGCAGTGCTAGAGGGCCCTTGACGGGGCGAATTACTACCTACGAGCAGTACTTC.

This clonotype came up many times. The chain couples TRBV4-3 to TRBJ2-7; D might be TRBD2 (5 bases). This CDR3 region has 17 residues. Per the germline V gene, CDR1 is LGHNA and CDR2 is YSLEER. Trimming shortened V by 1 base and J by 2 bases, and 18 bases separated the two germline ends. The CDR3 sequence is CASSQATHLSGPYEQYF. The CDR3 bases are TGCGCCAGCAGCCAAGCCACGCATTTAAGCGGTCCCTACGAGCAGTACTTC.